Below are 11 T cell receptor beta chains sequenced from a single sample in a study of cytomegalovirus exposure and HLA in healthy donors. The PCR ran on 60 Vbeta and 13 Jbeta primers. Clones were sequenced by immunoSEQ multiplex PCR, and TCRdb holds only the in-frame ones, with some missing. The data hold about 160,000 clones, with over 60% observed a single time. Sequencing was performed on PBMCs. Receptor source: a woman in her forties or fifties in good health and CMV-seropositive.

The rearrangement uses TRBV5-4 and TRBJ1-1; D is perhaps TRBD1 (5 bases). This CDR3 has 15 residues. The V end was cut by 0 bases, the J end by 3 bases, with 12 bases between. The germline CDR1 and CDR2 sequences are SGHNT and YYREEE (reference sequence). DNA of the CDR3: TGTGCCAGCAGCTTGGCCACTCGGGGGGACACTGAAGCTTTCTTT. Its translation: CASSLATRGDTEAFF.

The genes are TRBV4-2 and TRBJ2-1; D not resolved. Germline lookup yields CDR1 LGHNA and CDR2 YNFKEQ. This CDR3 is built from 14 residues. V lost 1 base and J lost 2, with 6 bases in between. The CDR3 region is CASSQGGAYNEQFF. CDR3 coding DNA: TGTGCCAGCAGCCAAGGAGGCGCCTACAATGAGCAGTTCTTC.

This clone is medium-sized. This chain connects TRBV15 to TRBJ2-2, with D possibly TRBD1 on 7 matching bases. CDR1 is LNHNV, CDR2 YYDKDF, per germline (reference sequence). Trimming left V 4 bases short and J 7 bases short, with 25 bases between. This CDR3 is built from 18 residues. For the CDR3, the DNA is TGTGCCACCAGCATAACTTATAGGAGGGGGCGATATGTCGGGGAGCTGTTTTTT. Protein sequence: CATSITYRRGRYVGELFF.

The V and J genes are TRBV23-1 and TRBJ2-1, with 7 bases fitting TRBD2. TRBV23-1 is annotated as an ORF whose role is uncertain. The CDR3 has 16 amino acids. After removal of 8 bases from V and 1 base from J, the junction contained 11 bases not matched to a gene. CDR3 region: CASFTPSGPSYNEQFF. Here the CDR3 DNA reads TGCGCCAGCTTTACCCCTAGCGGCCCTTCCTACAATGAGCAGTTCTTC.

This clone was detected a few times. The chain combines TRBV6-6 with TRBJ2-7; TRBD1 matches at 10 bases. This CDR3 contains 15 residues. Germline-derived CDR1 and CDR2 are MNHNY and SVGAGI (reference sequence). With V trimmed by 10 bases and J by 4 bases, 13 bases remained unmatched. The CDR3 region has the DNA TGTGCCATTGGGAACCGGGACAGGGGAACATACGAGCAGTACTTC. It encodes CAIGNRDRGTYEQYF.

J is TRBJ1-5 and V is TRBV4-1; 7 positions agree with TRBD1. Germline-derived CDR1 and CDR2 are MGHRA and YSYEKL. V lost 4 bases and J lost 7; bases outside the gene matches: 13. The CDR3 has 16 residues. CDR3 residues: CASSLAKVQGVQPQHF. The DNA for the CDR3 is TGCGCCAGCAGCCTGGCGAAGGTCCAGGGGGTACAGCCCCAGCATTTT.

The rearrangement links TRBV19 to TRBJ2-7; 9 nucleotides match TRBD2. The germline V gene has CDR1 LNHDA and CDR2 SQIVND (reference sequence). V dropped 1 base and J dropped 3; count of bases not matched to a gene: 4. This CDR3 region has 15 residues. The chain's CDR3 is CASSIGAGGGYEQYF. CDR3 DNA sequence: TGTGCCAGTAGTATAGGAGCGGGAGGTGGCTACGAGCAGTACTTC.

The chain employs TRBV18 and TRBJ1-5, with a tentative D call TRBD1 (6 bases). Germline V gene data show CDR1 as KGHSH and CDR2 as LQKENI. The CDR3 sequence is 16 residues long. V dropped 3 bases and J dropped 2 bases, with 14 bases sitting between them. Written as DNA, the CDR3 is TGTGCCAGCTCACCTGCAGGGGTAGGGGGCAATCAGCCCCAGCATTTT. Its translation is CASSPAGVGGNQPQHF.

V gene TRBV6-5 combines with J gene TRBJ1-1, with 7 bases matching TRBD1. Germline CDR1 MNHEY, CDR2 SVGAGI. This CDR3 contains 13 residues. Trimming took 7 bases from V and 6 from J; bases not matched to a gene: 8. The CDR3 loop reads CASKKQGNPEAFF. CDR3 DNA: TGTGCCAGCAAAAAACAGGGGAATCCTGAAGCTTTCTTT.

The J gene is TRBJ2-3, the V gene TRBV7-2; weak D call: TRBD2 (6 bases). V gave up 2 bases and J gave up 0 bases, with 9 bases separating them. The CDR3 runs to 15 residues. Germline V gene lookup returns CDR1 SGHTA and CDR2 FQGNSA. Written as DNA, the CDR3 is TGTGCCAGCAGCTTAATGGGGACTAGCACAGATACGCAGTATTTT. Translation gives CASSLMGTSTDTQYF.

This chain links TRBV5-5 with TRBJ1-2, with D possibly matching TRBD1 (6 bases). The CDR3 has 12 amino acids. Trimming pared 2 bases from V and 7 bases from J, leaving 9 bases between. Germline loops: CDR1 SGHKS, CDR2 YYEKEE (reference sequence). The CDR3 spells CASSFDRRGYTF. Written as DNA, the CDR3 is TGTGCCAGCAGCTTCGACAGGCGTGGCTACACCTTC.